This T cell receptor beta chain is from a study of regulatory T cells in long-lasting Graves disease. J lost 5 bases, V lost 1 base, and 5 bases had no gene match. The CDR3 totals 14 residues. Germline V CDR1 and CDR2: DFQATT, SNEGSKA (reference sequence). The time point denotes: newly diagnosed GD, antithyroid drugs for less than 3 months. PBMC-extracted RNA yielded the TCR library. Study observations and caveats: Preferential use of TRBV28, TRBJ1-2 and TRBJ2-5 was seen in persistent disease.

Construction of TCR beta libraries relied on iRepertoire HTBI primers and on Arm-PCR targeting CDR3 regions. TCRdb re-called the multiplex PCR reads with MiXCR, one entry per CDR3 protein. The table includes about 540,000 distinct CDR3 sequences, less than 15% detected once. A note on this clonotype: What it recognizes is unknown. A much larger clone differs by one base, so this may be a read error.

Separately, the same data were catalogued under a study of T cells in Graves' hyperthyroidism and ophthalmopathy.

The receptor comes from a man under 40 with Graves disease. Source: peripheral blood mononuclear cells (PBMCs), taken at new diagnosis, from a patient treated with antithyroid drugs. This chain connects TRBV20-1 to TRBJ2-7; 10 nucleotides match TRBD1. The CDR3 protein is CSARGGTGEHEQYF. The CDR3 nucleotides read TGCAGTGCTAGAGGCGGGACAGGGGAACACGAGCAGTACTTC.